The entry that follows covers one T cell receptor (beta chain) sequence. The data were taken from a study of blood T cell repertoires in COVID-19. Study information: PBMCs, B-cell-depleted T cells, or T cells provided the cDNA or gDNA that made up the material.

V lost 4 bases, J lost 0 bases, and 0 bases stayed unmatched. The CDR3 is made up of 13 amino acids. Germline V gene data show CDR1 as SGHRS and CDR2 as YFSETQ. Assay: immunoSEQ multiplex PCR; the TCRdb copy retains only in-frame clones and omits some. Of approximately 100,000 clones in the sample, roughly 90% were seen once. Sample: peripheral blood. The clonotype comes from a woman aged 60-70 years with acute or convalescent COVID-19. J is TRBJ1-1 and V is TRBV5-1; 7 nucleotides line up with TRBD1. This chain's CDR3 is CASSDRVNTEAFF. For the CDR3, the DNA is TGCGCCAGCAGCGACAGGGTGAACACTGAAGCTTTCTTT.